This T cell receptor beta chain was profiled in a study of T-cell reconstitution after alpha-beta-depleted transplantation in children. Using unique molecular identifiers, the investigators prepared the TCRbeta library. TCRdb used MiXCR to reprocess the PCR reads, holding one entry per CDR3 protein. The repertoire holds about 78,000 distinct CDR3 sequences, with 14% as singletons. This clonotype was seen many times. The target antigen is unknown. V lost 2 bases to trimming and J lost 7 bases; unmatched junction nucleotides: 6. The germline gives CDR1 SGHTA, CDR2 FQGNSA. The length of the CDR3 is 15 residues. General observations from the study: Several hundred expanded graft clones reportedly were the source of alpha-beta T cells about two months after transplant. T-cell counts and diversity were attributed mostly to newly produced T cells one year after transplant. It was surviving recipient T cells and thymic progenitors that gave some patients high TCRbeta diversity at day 60.

Here the sequenced sample was PBMCs, mostly from graft donor cells, taken 180 days after TCRalphabeta/CD19-depleted stem cell transplant. V usage is TRBV7-2 and J usage is TRBJ2-1; 9 nucleotides match TRBD1. The TCR was taken from a male patient aged 2 to 10 who had a stem cell transplant for acute lymphoblastic leukemia, so the T cells may come from the graft donor. Here the CDR3 DNA reads TGTGCCAGCAGCTTATCGGGACAGGGTCTTAATGAGCAGTTCTTC. Protein sequence: CASSLSGQGLNEQFF. The variable domain in full, completed from reference TRBV7-2 and TRBJ2-1, reads GAGVSQSPSNKVTEKGKDVELRCDPISGHTALYWYRQSLGQGLEFLIYFQGNSAPDKSGLPSDRFSAERTGGSVSTLTIQRTQQEDSAVYLCASSLSGQGLNEQFFGPGTRLTVL.